This is a list of T cell receptor beta chains from one sample in a study of blood T cell repertoires in COVID-19. Sequenced by immunoSEQ multiplex PCR; TCRdb stores in-frame clones only, minus some. The sample contains 150,000 or so clones, around 83% of which appear only once. The source material was peripheral blood. The receptor source for this set is a woman aged 50 to 60 with COVID-19, enrolled during active disease. Each CDR3 is given with its conserved first and last residue. The D gene is left open where the match is weak. Clone size is shown for a subset of rows, as once, few, many or a class of expanded clone.

15,TRBD1,TRBJ2-5,-,TRBV7-9,TGTGCCAGCAGCTCCCCGGACAGGGCAGGAGAGACCCAGTACTTC,CASSSPDRAGETQYF
16,-,TRBJ1-2,-,TRBV14,TGTGCCAGCAGCCAAGATCTTGGGGGGGTGAGGAGTGGCTACACCTTC,CASSQDLGGVRSGYTF
15,TRBD1,TRBJ1-2,once,TRBV19,TGTGCCAGTAGTCACCGGGACAGGGAAGAGTATGGCTACACCTTC,CASSHRDREEYGYTF
16,TRBD2,TRBJ2-3,-,TRBV5-4,TGTGCCAGCAGCTTAAGACTAGCGGAGAACACAGATACGCAGTATTTT,CASSLRLAENTDTQYF
15,TRBD1,TRBJ1-4,-,TRBV10-3,TGTGCCATCAGTGAGCCGGGACAGGGAAATGAAAAACTGTTTTTT,CAISEPGQGNEKLFF
15,TRBD1,TRBJ1-2,-,TRBV27,TGTGCCAGCAGTCCCGACAGGGGTGGAGACTATGGCTACACCTTC,CASSPDRGGDYGYTF
19,TRBD2,TRBJ2-4,-,TRBV7-8,TGTGCCAGCAGCTTAAGGCTAGCGGGGGGGCAGGTAGCCAAAAACATTCAGTACTTC,CASSLRLAGGQVAKNIQYF
15,TRBD1,TRBJ1-2,-,TRBV7-9,TGTGCCAGCAGCTTAGTGACAGGGCCATCAGATGGCTACACCTTC,CASSLVTGPSDGYTF
15,-,TRBJ1-2,-,TRBV3-1/TRBV3-2,TGTGCCAGCAGCCCAACCCCGGGTAGCGGCTATGGCTACACCTTC,CASSPTPGSGYGYTF
15,TRBD1,TRBJ2-5,-,TRBV30,TGTGCCTGGAGCCTAACAGGGGGCGCTGGGGAGACCCAGTACTTC,CAWSLTGGAGETQYF
14,TRBD1,TRBJ1-2,once,TRBV14,TGTGCCAGCAGCACACGAACAGGGGGCTTTGGCTACACCTTC,CASSTRTGGFGYTF
16,TRBD1,TRBJ1-4,-,TRBV5-5,TGTGCCAGCAGCTTGACTCCGGGACAGACTAATGAAAAACTGTTTTTT,CASSLTPGQTNEKLFF
15,-,TRBJ1-5,-,TRBV7-2,TGTGCCAGCAGCTTAACCCAGTATAGCAATCAGCCCCAGCATTTT,CASSLTQYSNQPQHF
15,TRBD2,TRBJ2-3,-,TRBV7-9,TGTGCCAGCAGCCCCCAAGGACTAGTCACAGATACGCAGTATTTT,CASSPQGLVTDTQYF
14,TRBD1,TRBJ2-5,-,TRBV7-7,TGTGCCAGCAGCCCAGACAGGGGAGAACAGACCCAGTACTTC,CASSPDRGEQTQYF
15,TRBD2,TRBJ2-3,once,TRBV29-1,TGCAGCGTGACTGATAGACTAGCGGGAACAGATACGCAGTATTTT,CSVTDRLAGTDTQYF
14,-,TRBJ1-4,-,TRBV5-6,TGTGCCAGCAGCTTTTTACAGCCCAATGAAAAACTGTTTTTT,CASSFLQPNEKLFF
15,TRBD2,TRBJ2-1,-,TRBV11-3,TGTGCCAGCAGCCCATCTAGCGGGGGGGCCTATGAGCAGTTCTTC,CASSPSSGGAYEQFF
14,TRBD1,TRBJ1-4,-,TRBV5-8,TGTGCCAGCAGTTACGGACAGGGTAATGAAAAACTGTTTTTT,CASSYGQGNEKLFF
16,TRBD1,TRBJ2-5,once,TRBV2,TGTGCCAGCAGTGGTACCGACAGGGGAAATAGAGAGACCCAGTACTTC,CASSGTDRGNRETQYF
16,TRBD1,TRBJ2-7,-,TRBV5-4,TGTGCCAGCAGCTTGCCAGGGACAGGGTCCTCCTACGAGCAGTACTTC,CASSLPGTGSSYEQYF
14,-,TRBJ1-6,few,TRBV5-1,TGCGCCAGCAGCTTGTACGGGGAGGGTTCACCCCTCCACTTT,CASSLYGEGSPLHF
12,-,TRBJ2-5,-,TRBV11-2,TGTGCCTCAGGAGGGGCGAGGGAGACCCAGTACTTC,CASGGARETQYF
13,TRBD1,TRBJ1-1,-,TRBV2,TGTGCCAGCAGAGACAGGGGGAACACTGAAGCTTTCTTT,CASRDRGNTEAFF
15,-,TRBJ2-2,-,TRBV18,TGTGCCAGCTACGGGATAGCTTCGAACACCGGGGAGCTGTTTTTT,CASYGIASNTGELFF
12,TRBD1,TRBJ1-5,few,TRBV3-1/TRBV3-2,TGTGCCAGCAGCTCCCAGGGGGCCAGCCAGCATTTT,CASSSQGASQHF
15,-,TRBJ1-2,-,TRBV18,TGTGCCAGCTCAACGGGGAGGGGGGCTCTCTACGGCTACACCTTC,CASSTGRGALYGYTF
13,TRBD1,TRBJ2-1,few,TRBV7-2,TGTGCCGCTGGCCCCAGGGGGTACAATGAGCAGTTCTTC,CAAGPRGYNEQFF
13,TRBD1,TRBJ2-7,-,TRBV6-2/TRBV6-3,TGTGCCAGCAGTGGAGACAGGGGCTACGAGCAGTACTTC,CASSGDRGYEQYF
16,-,TRBJ1-3,-,TRBV4-1,TGCGCCAGCAGCCAAGGCCGACAGAGCTCTGGAAACACCATATATTTT,CASSQGRQSSGNTIYF
13,TRBD1,TRBJ1-2,-,TRBV20-1,TGCAGTGCTAGTCGGACAGGGGATGATGGCTACACCTTC,CSASRTGDDGYTF
18,TRBD2,TRBJ2-7,few,TRBV3-1/TRBV3-2,TGTGCCAGCAGCCAAGCAAGGGCTAGCGGGGGGGCGTTGTACGAGCAGTACTTC,CASSQARASGGALYEQYF
14,-,TRBJ1-1,-,TRBV10-2,TGCGCCAGCAGTGAGTCGTTGGGGGGAACTGAAGCTTTCTTT,CASSESLGGTEAFF
12,TRBD2,TRBJ2-5,-,TRBV7-9,TGTGCCAGCAGCACTAGCGGGGGGACCCAGTACTTC,CASSTSGGTQYF
13,-,TRBJ1-3,many,TRBV4-1,TGCGCCAGCAGCCAAGATCAGGGAAACACCATATATTTT,CASSQDQGNTIYF
14,TRBD1,TRBJ1-2,-,TRBV6-5,TGTGCCAGCAGTTTCGGGCAGGGGGCCTATGGCTACACCTTC,CASSFGQGAYGYTF